What follows are 29 T cell receptor beta chains derived from one specimen sequenced in a study. TCRdb called the RT-PCR reads again in MiXCR, with one record for every CDR3 protein. The table lists hundreds of thousands of distinct CDR3 sequences, about 14% of them singletons. Material for sequencing was memory CD4+ T cells from blood. All receptors come from a female donor in good health, serving as a healthy control.

The chain combines TRBV11-2 with TRBJ2-4; tentative D call: TRBD1 (7 bases). The CDR3 is 21 residues long. The ends were cut back, 6 bases at V and 0 bases at J, with 30 bases in the middle. The germline V gene has CDR1 SGHAT and CDR2 FQNNGV. The DNA of the CDR3 is TGTGCCAGCAGTTCGAACAGGGGCCGCTTGGCGGGAATACTAGCCAAAAACATTCAGTACTTC. Translated, it gives CASSSNRGRLAGILAKNIQYF.

This sequence joins TRBV28 and TRBJ1-3; D unclear. CDR1 and CDR2 from the germline V gene are MDHEN and SYDVKM. CDR3 length equals 16 residues. The V end was cut by 1 base, the J end by 0 bases, with 10 bases between. CDR3 sequence: CASSLFYQSSGNTIYF. CDR3 nucleotides: TGTGCCAGCAGTTTATTCTACCAGAGCTCTGGAAACACCATATATTTT.

This clonotype was recorded at least ten times. The V call is TRBV7-6, the J call TRBJ2-7; the D gene is possibly TRBD2 (5 bases). The CDR3 sequence is 14 residues long. The ends were cut back, 4 bases at V and 3 bases at J, with 13 bases in the middle. Germline V gives CDR1 SGHVS, CDR2 FNYEAQ. CDR3 sequence reads: CASSSTDGDYEQYF. For the CDR3, the DNA is TGTGCCAGCAGCTCCACAGACGGGGACTACGAGCAGTACTTC. Together with reference TRBV7-6 and TRBJ2-7, the CDR3 gives the full variable domain: GAGVSQSPRYKVTKRGQDVALRCDPISGHVSLYWYRQALGQGPEFLTYFNYEAQQDKSGLPNDRFSAERPEGSISTLTIQRTEQRDSAMYRCASSSTDGDYEQYFGPGTRLTVT.

This clonotype was picked up many times. This chain uses TRBV5-1 with TRBJ2-4; TRBD1 agrees at 7 bases. The germline CDR1 and CDR2 sequences are SGHRS and YFSETQ. With 3 bases clipped from V and 8 bases from J, the junction kept 8 bases outside the gene matches. There are 14 residues in the CDR3. The DNA of the CDR3 is TGCGCCAGCAGCTCTACAGGGGTCGGTGACATTCAGTACTTC. Translated: CASSSTGVGDIQYF.

The V call is TRBV4-3, the J call TRBJ1-2; TRBD1 is a possible D gene (5 bases). CDR1 LGHNA and CDR2 YSLEER come from the germline V gene. Trimming left V 0 bases short and J 8 bases short, with 16 bases between. CDR3 size: 15 residues. This chain's CDR3 is CASSQERDAARGYTF. As DNA, the CDR3 is TGCGCCAGCAGCCAAGAAAGGGACGCCGCCAGGGGCTACACCTTC.

This clonotype was counted a few times. V and J are TRBV28 and TRBJ2-1, with 9 bases that match TRBD2. This CDR3 has 16 residues. From germline, CDR1 is MDHEN and CDR2 SYDVKM. V was pared by 6 bases and J by 1 base, with 7 bases of the junction left unmatched. The CDR3 bases are TGTGCCAGCAGACGAACAACTAGCGGGTCCTACAATGAGCAGTTCTTC. Amino acids: CASRRTTSGSYNEQFF.

This clonotype was counted many times. V and J are TRBV7-2 and TRBJ2-1; D is unresolved. CDR1 and CDR2 (germline): SGHTA, FQGNSA. V gave up 1 base and J gave up 9 bases, with 7 bases separating them. The CDR3 has 12 residues. CDR3 DNA sequence: TGTGCCAGCAGCTTAGAAGCTGGTGAGCAGTTCTTC. This sequence encodes CASSLEAGEQFF. The variable domain in full, with the rest retrieved from reference TRBV7-2 and TRBJ2-1, is GAGVSQSPSNKVTEKGKDVELRCDPISGHTALYWYRQSLGQGLEFLIYFQGNSAPDKSGLPSDRFSAERTGGSVSTLTIQRTQQEDSAVYLCASSLEAGEQFFGPGTRLTVL.

This clonotype was counted ten times or more. The chain carries TRBV29-1 and TRBJ2-3, with D uncertain. This CDR3 region has 14 residues. CDR1 is SQVTM and CDR2 is ANQGSEA in the germline V gene. The ends were cut back, 4 bases at V and 2 bases at J, with 13 bases in the middle. The CDR3 bases are TGCAGCGTTGGTGCCCGAACCTACACAGATACGCAGTATTTT. This sequence encodes CSVGARTYTDTQYF.

Turning to this clonotype: A read error is possible here, since a much larger clone lies one base away. V is TRBV20-1 and J is TRBJ1-1; D gene unclear. Germline loops: CDR1 DFQATT, CDR2 SNEGSKA (reference sequence). The CDR3 is made up of 13 amino acids. CDR3 bases: TGCAGTGCTAGGCCGGACGGTAACACTAAAGCTTTCTTT. This encodes CSARPDGNTKAFF.

This chain joins TRBV28 and TRBJ2-1; D might be TRBD1 (6 bases). The CDR3 length is 13 residues. Germline values: CDR1 MDHEN, CDR2 SYDVKM. V was shortened by 6 bases and J by 3 bases, with 9 bases between the two germline ends. The CDR3 here is CASSQGNYNEQFF. In nucleotides, the CDR3 is TGTGCCAGCAGCCAGGGGAACTACAATGAGCAGTTCTTC.

There are a few counts of this clonotype. This chain connects TRBV3-1 to TRBJ2-3; TRBD2 matches at 7 bases. CDR1 and CDR2 (germline): LGHDT, YNNKEL (reference sequence). The trim removed 1 base at V and 2 bases at J, leaving 3 bases unmatched. The CDR3 runs to 15 residues. CDR3 DNA: TGTGCCAGCAGCCAAGCTAGCGGTTACACAGATACGCAGTATTTT. Translation: CASSQASGYTDTQYF.

There are a few counts of this clonotype. The chain recombines TRBV20-1 with TRBJ2-1, with TRBD2 matching 8 bases. Losses at the gene ends were 6 bases for V and 8 bases for J; bases not matched to a gene: 6. CDR3 length equals 12 residues. Looked up from germline, CDR1 is DFQATT and CDR2 is SNEGSKA (reference sequence). The DNA of the CDR3 is TGCAGTGCCCCGATCGGGGGGGATGAGCAGTTCTTC. It yields the protein CSAPIGGDEQFF.

The V call is TRBV28, the J call TRBJ2-5; D not resolved. Trimming took 5 bases from V and 6 from J, leaving 16 bases between them. This CDR3 contains 14 residues. Germline V CDR1 and CDR2: MDHEN, SYDVKM. The DNA for the CDR3 is TGTGCCAGCAGTCCTGACCAGACCGCCAAGACCCAGTACTTC. Amino acids: CASSPDQTAKTQYF.

This clonotype was recorded at least ten times. This chain connects TRBV6-6 to TRBJ1-5; 9 bases match TRBD1. V trimming: 7 bases; J trimming: 7 bases; junction bases outside the gene matches: 8. Germline V gene lookup returns CDR1 MNHNY and CDR2 SVGAGI (reference sequence). The CDR3 spans 14 residues. CDR3 nucleotide sequence: TGTGCCAGCAATCTACAGGGGGCAGGCCAGCCCCAGCATTTT. Translated: CASNLQGAGQPQHF.

The chain links TRBV5-4 to TRBJ2-7; 9 nucleotides align to TRBD1. The CDR3 runs to 14 residues. Germline assignment: CDR1 SGHNT and CDR2 YYREEE (reference sequence). The ends lost 4 bases at V and 6 bases at J; junction bases unmatched: 8. The CDR3 DNA follows: TGTGCCAGCAGCGAGGGGGACAGGGCCCTCGAGCAGTACTTC. Encoded protein: CASSEGDRALEQYF. Variable domain in full (rest from reference TRBV5-4 and TRBJ2-7): ETGVTQSPTHLIKTRGQQVTLRCSSQSGHNTVSWYQQALGQGPQFIFQYYREEENGRGNFPPRFSGLQFPNYSSELNVNALELDDSALYLCASSEGDRALEQYFGPGTRLTVT.

This clonotype was seen ten or more times. This chain connects TRBV6-5 to TRBJ2-3; the D gene is possibly TRBD2 (7 bases). The CDR3 length is 15 residues. Trimming took off 8 bases at V and 3 bases at J, with 18 bases between the two ends. The germline V gene has CDR1 MNHEY and CDR2 SVGAGI. The DNA of the CDR3 is TGTGCCAGCGATTACCAAAGGGGGGGAACAGATACGCAGTATTTT. Its translation: CASDYQRGGTDTQYF.

The table lists this clonotype with many counts. V and J are TRBV6-2 or TRBV6-3 and TRBJ2-5; 12 bases match TRBD2. This CDR3 has 18 amino acids. Germline loops: CDR1 MNHEY, CDR2 SVGEGT. J lost 5 bases, V lost 5 bases, and 15 bases had no gene match. The CDR3 nucleotides are TGTGCCAGCAGTACAGGGACTAGCGGGTATATTGCTGATGAGACCCAGTACTTC. Translated: CASSTGTSGYIADETQYF.

The rearrangement links TRBV6-2 or TRBV6-3 to TRBJ2-1, with TRBD1 identical over 9 bases. The CDR3 spans 16 residues. The J segment lost 6 bases and the V segment lost 6 bases, leaving 12 bases of the junction unmatched. The germline V gene encodes CDR1 MNHEY and CDR2 SVGEGT. The CDR3 here is CASSPYTGTGSNEQFF. In DNA, the CDR3 is TGTGCCAGCAGCCCATACACCGGGACAGGGTCCAATGAGCAGTTCTTC.

This clonotype appeared many times. The chain recombines TRBV20-1 with TRBJ2-7; 7 positions agree with TRBD2. V was clipped by 0 bases and J by 5 bases; unmatched bases: 10. Germline CDR1 and CDR2: DFQATT and SNEGSKA (reference sequence). This CDR3 region has 15 residues. In nucleotides, the CDR3 is TGCAGTGCTAGAGAGTTGCGGGAGCTTAGGAACGAGCAGTACTTC. It codes for CSARELRELRNEQYF.

The sample holds many counts of this clonotype. The rearrangement uses TRBV7-9 and TRBJ1-1; tentatively, D is TRBD1 (5 bases). Trimming cost V 3 bases and J 3 bases, with 11 bases left between them. CDR3 length: 14 residues. The germline gives CDR1 SEHNR, CDR2 FQNEAQ (reference sequence). In nucleotides, the CDR3 is TGTGCCAGCAGCTTTGGACACTCTTACACTGAAGCTTTCTTT. Translation: CASSFGHSYTEAFF.

This clonotype was counted many times. The chain employs TRBV9 and TRBJ2-7; D may match TRBD1 or TRBD2 (6 bases each). This CDR3 spans 14 amino acids. Trimming took 3 bases from V and 7 from J, leaving 17 bases between them. CDR1 and CDR2 from the germline V gene are SGDLS and YYNGEE. The CDR3 sequence is CASSALGGTREQYF. As DNA, the CDR3 is TGTGCCAGCAGCGCTCTAGGGGGGACGAGAGAGCAGTACTTC.

This clonotype has a count of ten or more. The chain has TRBV12-3 or TRBV12-4 and TRBJ2-6; D might be TRBD1 (5 bases). V lost 1 base and J lost 0, with 7 bases in between. This CDR3 region has 16 residues. In DNA, the CDR3 is TGTGCCAGCAGTTTAGTTCAGGGCTCTGGGGCCAACGTCCTGACTTTC. Translated: CASSLVQGSGANVLTF.

This clonotype has a count of ten or more. CDR3 loop: CASSPKTGFRYF. Written as DNA, the CDR3 is TGCGCCAGCAGCCCTAAGACAGGTTTTCGGTATTTT. The chain has TRBV5-1 and TRBJ2-3; D is possibly TRBD1 (6 bases). CDR3 length: 12 residues. With 4 bases removed from V and 14 bases from J, the gap between germline ends came to 17 bases. Germline loops: CDR1 SGHRS, CDR2 YFSETQ. Based on the CDR3 plus reference TRBV5-1 and TRBJ2-3, the full variable domain is KAGVTQTPRYLIKTRGQQVTLSCSPISGHRSVSWYQQTPGQGLQFLFEYFSETQRNKGNFPGRFSGRQFSNSRSEMNVSTLELGDSALYLCASSPKTGFRYFGPGTRLTVL.

This clonotype was detected a few times. The chain couples TRBV4-3 to TRBJ1-6, with 10 bases aligning to TRBD1. CDR1 is LGHNA, CDR2 YSLEER, per germline. The CDR3 is 16 amino acids. The junction had 9 bases not matched to a gene; V was cut back by 4 bases and J by 9 bases. CDR3 region: CASSLLLGQGISPLHF. The DNA of the CDR3 is TGCGCCAGCAGCCTCCTTTTGGGACAGGGGATTTCACCCCTCCACTTT.

This clonotype was counted many times. This chain connects TRBV7-2 to TRBJ2-1; perhaps TRBD2 as D (6 bases). CDR1 and CDR2 (germline): SGHTA, FQGNSA. V was pared by 6 bases and J by 0 bases, with 9 bases between. This CDR3 is 14 amino acids long. CDR3 residues: CASSPGVSYNEQFF. The CDR3, as DNA: TGTGCCAGCAGTCCGGGAGTCTCCTACAATGAGCAGTTCTTC.

This clonotype has only a few counts. One junction end disagrees with the germline gene, perhaps due to a read error. This chain connects TRBV6-6 to TRBJ2-2; D is possibly TRBD2 (6 bases). The CDR3 runs to 14 residues. Germline CDR1 is MNHNY and CDR2 is SVGAGI (reference sequence). The DNA of the CDR3 is TGTGCCAGCATTTACGGGAGAAACACCGGGGAGCTGTTTTTT. Amino acid sequence: CASIYGRNTGELFF.

This clonotype appeared a few times. The chain couples TRBV28 to TRBJ1-1; no clear D. The V and J ends lost 5 bases and 1 base respectively, with 8 bases between them. Looked up from germline, CDR1 is MDHEN and CDR2 is SYDVKM. The CDR3 consists of 13 residues. CDR3 sequence reads: CASSVPQNTEAFF. The CDR3 nucleotides are TGTGCCAGCAGTGTCCCACAGAACACTGAAGCTTTCTTT.

The chain has TRBV7-2 and TRBJ2-1, with D possibly being TRBD2 (5 bases). The germline CDR1 and CDR2 sequences are SGHTA and FQGNSA. V was pared by 2 bases and J by 1 base, with 9 bases between. This CDR3 contains 15 residues. The CDR3 spells CASSLYEGSYNEQFF. CDR3 in DNA: TGTGCCAGCAGCTTATATGAGGGATCCTACAATGAGCAGTTCTTC.

This clonotype was counted only a few times. The rearrangement links TRBV20-1 to TRBJ2-1; TRBD1 is a possible D gene (7 bases). CDR1 and CDR2 from the germline V gene are DFQATT and SNEGSKA (reference sequence). The length of the CDR3 is 16 residues. The ends were cut back, 5 bases at V and 0 bases at J, with 17 bases in the middle. This chain's CDR3 is CSAWGGDSDSYNEQFF. In DNA form, the CDR3 reads TGCAGTGCTTGGGGCGGGGACAGTGACTCCTACAATGAGCAGTTCTTC.